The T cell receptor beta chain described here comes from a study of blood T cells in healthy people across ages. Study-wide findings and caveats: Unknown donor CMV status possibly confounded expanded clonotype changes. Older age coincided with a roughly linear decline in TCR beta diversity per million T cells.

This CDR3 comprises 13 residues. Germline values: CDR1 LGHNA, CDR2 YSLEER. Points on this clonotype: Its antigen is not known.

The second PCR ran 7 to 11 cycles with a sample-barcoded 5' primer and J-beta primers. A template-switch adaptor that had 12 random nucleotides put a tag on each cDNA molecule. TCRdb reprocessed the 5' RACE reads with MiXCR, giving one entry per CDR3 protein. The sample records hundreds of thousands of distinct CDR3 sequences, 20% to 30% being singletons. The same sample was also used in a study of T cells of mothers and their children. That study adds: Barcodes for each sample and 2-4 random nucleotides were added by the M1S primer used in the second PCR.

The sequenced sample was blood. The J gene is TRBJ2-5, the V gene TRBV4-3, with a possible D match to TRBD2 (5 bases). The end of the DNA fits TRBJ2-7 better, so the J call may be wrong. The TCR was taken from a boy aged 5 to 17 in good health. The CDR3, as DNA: TGCGCCAGCAGCCAAGTCCCGGGGAACGAGCAGTACTTC. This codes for CASSQVPGNEQYF.